This TCR beta chain derives from a study of blood T cell repertoires in COVID-19. Study-level information: T cells, B-cell-depleted T cells, or PBMCs supplied cDNA or gDNA.

This clone appeared a single time. Methods used by the authors: Using reference gene primer amplification, nucleated cell counts were estimated. Repertoires were generated with immunoSEQ multiplex PCR, while TCRdb's copy carries only in-frame clones and drops some. V, J and clone size reflect that table, while D and trimming were determined from the DNA. The sample carries some 390,000 clones, about 87% recorded once. Germline assignment: CDR1 LGHDT and CDR2 YNNKEL (reference sequence). The CDR3 totals 13 residues. V was shortened by 6 bases and J by 9 bases, with 15 bases between the two germline ends.

The receptor comes from a human donor in a cohort sampled during active COVID-19. V and J are TRBV3-1 (or the pseudogene TRBV3-2) and TRBJ2-1, with D maybe TRBD2 (5 bases). Sequences were obtained from peripheral blood. The CDR3 reads CASRGSGWGEQFF. The CDR3 nucleotides are TGTGCCAGCAGAGGCAGCGGCTGGGGTGAGCAGTTCTTC.